The rows below give T cell receptor beta chains drawn from one sample of a study of PD-1 blockade in classical Hodgkin lymphoma. The assay was immunoSEQ multiplex PCR, and TCRdb's table has in-frame clones only and misses some. The top ten clones hold approximately 2.7% of a sample with about 17,000 clones, about three quarters of them seen once. Sequences were derived from CD4+ T cells from blood, sampled before the fourth cycle of nivolumab. The source of these receptors is a human donor with classical Hodgkin lymphoma. Both conserved end residues are part of each CDR3. Fields, in order: clone size, D gene, V gene, J gene, CDR3 protein, CDR3 DNA. The D gene is left open where the match is weak. Expanded clones are given a class, and other clones once, few, many or no size at all.

clone_size: -
d_call: TRBD1
v_call: TRBV19
j_call: TRBJ2-2
cdr3_aa: CASRTAGGDTGELFF
cdr3_nt: TGTGCCAGTAGAACGGCAGGGGGTGACACCGGGGAGCTGTTTTTT

clone_size: once
d_call: -
v_call: TRBV4-1
j_call: TRBJ1-4
cdr3_aa: CASSQGVFGEKLFF
cdr3_nt: TGCGCCAGCAGCCAAGGGGTTTTCGGTGAAAAACTGTTTTTT

clone_size: -
d_call: -
v_call: TRBV4-1
j_call: TRBJ1-5
cdr3_aa: CASSQGGVNQPQHF
cdr3_nt: TGCGCCAGCAGCCAAGGGGGGGTTAATCAGCCCCAGCATTTT

clone_size: -
d_call: TRBD2
v_call: TRBV2
j_call: TRBJ2-3
cdr3_aa: CASSDRSGSSDTQYF
cdr3_nt: TGTGCCAGCAGTGATCGTAGCGGGAGCTCAGATACGCAGTATTTT

clone_size: -
d_call: -
v_call: TRBV6-5
j_call: TRBJ1-1
cdr3_aa: CASSYSGGTEAFF
cdr3_nt: TGTGCCAGCAGTTACTCTGGCGGGACAGAAGCTTTCTTT

clone_size: -
d_call: TRBD1
v_call: TRBV6-1
j_call: TRBJ2-3
cdr3_aa: CASSDQGQGYADTQYF
cdr3_nt: TGTGCCAGCAGTGACCAGGGACAGGGTTACGCAGATACGCAGTATTTT

clone_size: -
d_call: -
v_call: TRBV9
j_call: TRBJ2-6
cdr3_aa: CASNTDRNSGANVLTF
cdr3_nt: TGTGCCAGCAACACCGACAGAAACTCTGGGGCCAACGTCCTGACTTTC

clone_size: -
d_call: -
v_call: TRBV6-5
j_call: TRBJ2-2
cdr3_aa: CASSYAQGGTGELFF
cdr3_nt: TGTGCCAGCAGTTACGCGCAGGGTGGCACCGGGGAGCTGTTTTTT

clone_size: -
d_call: TRBD1
v_call: TRBV19
j_call: TRBJ2-2
cdr3_aa: CASSRTGRLDTGELFF
cdr3_nt: TGTGCCAGTAGTAGGACAGGCCGTTTGGACACCGGGGAGCTGTTTTTT

clone_size: -
d_call: -
v_call: TRBV4-1
j_call: TRBJ2-1
cdr3_aa: CASSQVDLVSVGEQFF
cdr3_nt: TGCGCCAGCAGCCAAGTTGATCTTGTTAGCGTCGGTGAGCAGTTCTTC

clone_size: -
d_call: TRBD2
v_call: TRBV19
j_call: TRBJ2-1
cdr3_aa: CASSVLEREIREQFF
cdr3_nt: TGTGCCAGTAGTGTTCTCGAGCGGGAGATACGGGAGCAGTTCTTC

clone_size: medium-sized
d_call: -
v_call: TRBV5-6
j_call: TRBJ1-1
cdr3_aa: CASSLAGVPEAFF
cdr3_nt: TGTGCCAGCAGCTTGGCCGGGGTACCTGAAGCTTTCTTT

clone_size: -
d_call: TRBD1
v_call: TRBV11-1
j_call: TRBJ1-6
cdr3_aa: CASSSGGSSPLHF
cdr3_nt: TGTGCCAGCAGCTCAGGGGGAAGTTCACCCCTCCACTTT

clone_size: -
d_call: TRBD1
v_call: TRBV18
j_call: TRBJ2-7
cdr3_aa: CASSPQQGEISSYEQYF
cdr3_nt: TGTGCCAGCTCACCACAGCAGGGGGAGATAAGCTCCTACGAGCAGTACTTC

clone_size: once
d_call: TRBD1
v_call: TRBV7-9
j_call: TRBJ2-7
cdr3_aa: CASSRGQGTYEQYF
cdr3_nt: TGTGCCAGCAGCCGAGGACAGGGCACCTACGAGCAGTACTTC

clone_size: -
d_call: -
v_call: TRBV1
j_call: TRBJ1-1
cdr3_aa: CTSSPPQAGANTEAFF
cdr3_nt: TGCACCAGCAGCCCCCCCCAGGCAGGAGCGAACACTGAAGCTTTCTTT

clone_size: -
d_call: -
v_call: TRBV5-3
j_call: TRBJ2-4
cdr3_aa: CARAGQRAKNIQYF
cdr3_nt: TGTGCCCGGGCGGGGCAGAGGGCCAAAAACATTCAGTACTTC

clone_size: -
d_call: -
v_call: TRBV21-1
j_call: TRBJ2-7
cdr3_aa: CASSKPGEQYF
cdr3_nt: TGTGCCAGCAGCAAACCGGGCGAGCAGTACTTC

clone_size: -
d_call: -
v_call: TRBV2
j_call: TRBJ1-1
cdr3_aa: CASSEFSGMNTEAFF
cdr3_nt: TGTGCCAGCAGTGAATTTTCGGGAATGAACACTGAAGCTTTCTTT

clone_size: -
d_call: TRBD1
v_call: TRBV5-4
j_call: TRBJ2-1
cdr3_aa: CASSLGQGAGSYNEQFF
cdr3_nt: TGTGCCAGCAGCTTGGGACAGGGGGCCGGCTCCTACAATGAGCAGTTCTTC

clone_size: -
d_call: -
v_call: TRBV28
j_call: TRBJ1-1
cdr3_aa: CASSLDGLNTEAFF
cdr3_nt: TGTGCCAGCAGTTTAGACGGACTGAACACTGAAGCTTTCTTT

clone_size: -
d_call: TRBD1
v_call: TRBV2
j_call: TRBJ2-5
cdr3_aa: CASSQQGGQETQYF
cdr3_nt: TGTGCCAGCAGTCAACAGGGGGGCCAAGAGACCCAGTACTTC

clone_size: -
d_call: -
v_call: TRBV9
j_call: TRBJ1-2
cdr3_aa: CASSALGGGGTGYTF
cdr3_nt: TGTGCCAGCAGCGCCCTGGGGGGCGGGGGCACTGGCTACACCTTC

clone_size: -
d_call: -
v_call: TRBV4-3
j_call: TRBJ2-3
cdr3_aa: CASSPAHGATTDTQYF
cdr3_nt: TGCGCCAGCAGCCCCGCCCACGGGGCCACCACAGATACGCAGTATTTT

clone_size: -
d_call: TRBD1
v_call: TRBV7-9
j_call: TRBJ1-2
cdr3_aa: CASSFAGTGRGYTF
cdr3_nt: TGTGCCAGCAGCTTCGCCGGGACAGGAAGAGGCTACACCTTC

clone_size: -
d_call: TRBD1
v_call: TRBV5-1
j_call: TRBJ1-2
cdr3_aa: CASSYTGENSGYTF
cdr3_nt: TGCGCCAGCAGCTATACAGGGGAAAATTCGGGCTACACCTTC

clone_size: -
d_call: TRBD2
v_call: TRBV28
j_call: TRBJ2-3
cdr3_aa: CASSTSISGSLIITDTQYF
cdr3_nt: TGTGCCAGCAGTACTTCCATCAGCGGGAGCCTCATTATCACAGATACGCAGTATTTT

clone_size: -
d_call: -
v_call: TRBV7-2
j_call: TRBJ1-1
cdr3_aa: CASSLIQGRAFF
cdr3_nt: TGTGCCAGCAGCTTAATTCAGGGTCGGGCTTTCTTT

clone_size: -
d_call: -
v_call: TRBV28
j_call: TRBJ1-3
cdr3_aa: CASSFGESLFSSGNTIYF
cdr3_nt: TGTGCCAGCAGTTTCGGCGAAAGCCTTTTTTCCTCTGGAAACACCATATATTTT

clone_size: once
d_call: TRBD1
v_call: TRBV18
j_call: TRBJ2-7
cdr3_aa: CASSTGTGYGPYEQYF
cdr3_nt: TGTGCCAGCTCAACCGGGACAGGGTACGGGCCGTACGAGCAGTACTTC

clone_size: -
d_call: -
v_call: TRBV11-1
j_call: TRBJ1-1
cdr3_aa: CASTKTAGQWGEAFF
cdr3_nt: TGTGCCAGCACCAAAACCGCTGGGCAGTGGGGTGAAGCTTTCTTT

clone_size: -
d_call: -
v_call: TRBV18
j_call: TRBJ1-2
cdr3_aa: CASSPQGGIANYGYTF
cdr3_nt: TGTGCCAGCTCACCACAGGGGGGAATTGCTAACTATGGCTACACCTTC

clone_size: -
d_call: -
v_call: TRBV2
j_call: TRBJ2-1
cdr3_aa: CASKGRTYNEQFF
cdr3_nt: TGTGCCAGCAAGGGCAGGACTTACAATGAGCAGTTCTTC

clone_size: -
d_call: -
v_call: TRBV18
j_call: TRBJ1-1
cdr3_aa: CASSPSGQVNTEAFF
cdr3_nt: TGTGCCAGCTCACCAAGTGGGCAGGTGAACACTGAAGCTTTCTTT

clone_size: -
d_call: -
v_call: TRBV9
j_call: TRBJ2-7
cdr3_aa: CASSVSSSSYEQYF
cdr3_nt: TGTGCCAGCAGCGTGAGTAGTAGCTCCTACGAGCAGTACTTC

clone_size: -
d_call: -
v_call: TRBV5-8
j_call: TRBJ2-1
cdr3_aa: CASSGTGNEQFF
cdr3_nt: TGTGCCAGCAGCGGTACAGGGAATGAGCAGTTCTTC

clone_size: -
d_call: -
v_call: TRBV4-3
j_call: TRBJ2-1
cdr3_aa: CASSQQGGYNEQFF
cdr3_nt: TGCGCCAGCAGCCAACAAGGTGGATACAATGAGCAGTTCTTC

clone_size: -
d_call: TRBD2
v_call: TRBV6-5
j_call: TRBJ2-7
cdr3_aa: CASTLRGLGFGEQYF
cdr3_nt: TGTGCCAGCACCTTGCGGGGACTAGGTTTTGGCGAGCAGTACTTC

clone_size: few
d_call: -
v_call: TRBV6-5
j_call: TRBJ1-2
cdr3_aa: CASRKPNNYGYTF
cdr3_nt: TGTGCCAGCCGGAAGCCAAATAACTATGGCTACACCTTC

clone_size: -
d_call: -
v_call: TRBV7-2
j_call: TRBJ2-7
cdr3_aa: CASSLDRGGEHEQYF
cdr3_nt: TGTGCCAGCAGCTTAGACAGGGGAGGGGAACACGAGCAGTACTTC

clone_size: -
d_call: TRBD2
v_call: TRBV5-1
j_call: TRBJ2-5
cdr3_aa: CASSLEASGVSGETQYF
cdr3_nt: TGCGCCAGCAGCTTGGAAGCTAGCGGGGTATCCGGAGAGACCCAGTACTTC

clone_size: -
d_call: -
v_call: TRBV6-1
j_call: TRBJ1-1
cdr3_aa: CASSEVPGGGTEAFF
cdr3_nt: TGTGCCAGCAGTGAAGTACCAGGAGGAGGGACTGAAGCTTTCTTT

clone_size: -
d_call: TRBD1
v_call: TRBV11-3
j_call: TRBJ2-7
cdr3_aa: CASSPGTAYEQYF
cdr3_nt: TGTGCCAGCAGCCCAGGGACAGCCTACGAGCAGTACTTC

clone_size: -
d_call: -
v_call: TRBV4-2
j_call: TRBJ1-4
cdr3_aa: CASSQSETANEKLFF
cdr3_nt: TGTGCCAGCAGCCAATCGGAGACAGCTAATGAAAAACTGTTTTTT

clone_size: -
d_call: -
v_call: TRBV9
j_call: TRBJ1-4
cdr3_aa: CASSVRGSGEKLFF
cdr3_nt: TGTGCCAGCAGCGTACGAGGCAGCGGAGAAAAACTGTTTTTT